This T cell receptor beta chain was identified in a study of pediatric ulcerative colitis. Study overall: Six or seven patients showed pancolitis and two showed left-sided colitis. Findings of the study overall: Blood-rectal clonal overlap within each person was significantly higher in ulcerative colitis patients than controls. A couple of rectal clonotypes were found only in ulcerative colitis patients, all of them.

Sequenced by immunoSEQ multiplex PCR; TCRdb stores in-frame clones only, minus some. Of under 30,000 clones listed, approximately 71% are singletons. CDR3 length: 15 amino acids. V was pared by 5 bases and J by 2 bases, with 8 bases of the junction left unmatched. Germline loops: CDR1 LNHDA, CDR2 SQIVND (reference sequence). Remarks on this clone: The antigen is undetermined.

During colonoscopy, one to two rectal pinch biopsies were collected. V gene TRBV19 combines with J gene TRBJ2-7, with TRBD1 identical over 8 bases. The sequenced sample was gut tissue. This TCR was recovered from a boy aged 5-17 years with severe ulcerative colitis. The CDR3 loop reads CASSPDRGGTYEQYF. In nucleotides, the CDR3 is TGTGCCAGTAGTCCCGACAGGGGAGGAACCTACGAGCAGTACTTC.